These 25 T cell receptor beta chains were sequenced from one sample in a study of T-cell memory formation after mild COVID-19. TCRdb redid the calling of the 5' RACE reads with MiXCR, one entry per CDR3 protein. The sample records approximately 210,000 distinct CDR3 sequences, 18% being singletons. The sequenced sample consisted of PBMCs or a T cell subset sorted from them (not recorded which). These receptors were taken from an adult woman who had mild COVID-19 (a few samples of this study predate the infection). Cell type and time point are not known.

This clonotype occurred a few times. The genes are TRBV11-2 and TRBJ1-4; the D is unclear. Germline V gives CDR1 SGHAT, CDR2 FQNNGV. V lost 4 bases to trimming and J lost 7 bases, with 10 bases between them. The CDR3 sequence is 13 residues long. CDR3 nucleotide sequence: TGTGCCAGCAGCTCCCGGATCGGTGAAAAACTGTTTTTT. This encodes CASSSRIGEKLFF. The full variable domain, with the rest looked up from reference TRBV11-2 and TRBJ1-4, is EAGVAQSPRYKIIEKRQSVAFWCNPISGHATLYWYQQILGQGPKLLIQFQNNGVVDDSQLPKDRFSAERLKGVDSTLKIQPAKLEDSAVYLCASSSRIGEKLFFGSGTQLSVL.

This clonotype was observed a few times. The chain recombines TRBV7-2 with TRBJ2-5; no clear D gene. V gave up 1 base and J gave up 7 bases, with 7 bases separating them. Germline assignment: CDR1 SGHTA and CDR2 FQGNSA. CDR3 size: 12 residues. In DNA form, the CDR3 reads TGTGCCAGCAGCTTAGAGATCGGGACCCAGTACTTC. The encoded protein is CASSLEIGTQYF.

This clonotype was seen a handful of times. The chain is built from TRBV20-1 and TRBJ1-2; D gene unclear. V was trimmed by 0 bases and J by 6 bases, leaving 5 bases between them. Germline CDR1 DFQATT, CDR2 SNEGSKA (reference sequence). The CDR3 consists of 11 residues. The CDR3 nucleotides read TGCAGTGCTAGAGATACTCATGGCTACACCTTC. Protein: CSARDTHGYTF.

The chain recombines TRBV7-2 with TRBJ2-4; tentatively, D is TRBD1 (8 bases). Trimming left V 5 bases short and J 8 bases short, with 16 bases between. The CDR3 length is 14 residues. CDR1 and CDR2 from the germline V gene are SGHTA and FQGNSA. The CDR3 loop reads CASSPRTGRDIQYF. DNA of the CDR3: TGTGCCAGCAGCCCGAGGACAGGGAGGGACATTCAGTACTTC.

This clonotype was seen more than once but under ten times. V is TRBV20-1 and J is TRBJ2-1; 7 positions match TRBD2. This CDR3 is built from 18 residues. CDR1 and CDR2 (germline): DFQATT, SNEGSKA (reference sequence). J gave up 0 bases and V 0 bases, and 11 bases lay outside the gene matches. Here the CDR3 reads CSARDFRRREGSYNEQFF. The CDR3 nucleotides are TGCAGTGCTAGAGATTTTAGGAGGAGGGAGGGCTCCTACAATGAGCAGTTCTTC.

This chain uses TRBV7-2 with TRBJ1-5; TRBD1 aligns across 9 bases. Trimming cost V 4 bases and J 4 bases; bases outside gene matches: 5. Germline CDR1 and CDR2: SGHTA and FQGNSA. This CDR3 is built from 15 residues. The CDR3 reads CASSWGQGRNQPQHF. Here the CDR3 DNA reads TGTGCCAGCAGCTGGGGACAGGGTAGGAATCAGCCCCAGCATTTT. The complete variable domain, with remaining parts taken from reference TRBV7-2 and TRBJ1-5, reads GAGVSQSPSNKVTEKGKDVELRCDPISGHTALYWYRQSLGQGLEFLIYFQGNSAPDKSGLPSDRFSAERTGGSVSTLTIQRTQQEDSAVYLCASSWGQGRNQPQHFGDGTRLSIL.

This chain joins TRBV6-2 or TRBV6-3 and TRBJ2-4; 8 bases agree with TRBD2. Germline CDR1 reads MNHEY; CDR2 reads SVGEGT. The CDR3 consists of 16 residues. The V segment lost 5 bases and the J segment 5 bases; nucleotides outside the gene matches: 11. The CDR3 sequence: CASSAYHGGAQNIQYF. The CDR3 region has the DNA TGTGCCAGCAGTGCCTATCACGGGGGGGCCCAAAACATTCAGTACTTC.

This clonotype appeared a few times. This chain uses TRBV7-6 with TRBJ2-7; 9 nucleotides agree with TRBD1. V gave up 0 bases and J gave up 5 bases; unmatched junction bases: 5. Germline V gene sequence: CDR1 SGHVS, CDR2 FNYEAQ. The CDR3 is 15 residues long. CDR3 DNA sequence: TGTGCCAGCAGCTTAGCGGGACAGGGACGTAACGAGCAGTACTTC. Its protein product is CASSLAGQGRNEQYF. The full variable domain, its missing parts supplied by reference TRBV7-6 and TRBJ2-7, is GAGVSQSPRYKVTKRGQDVALRCDPISGHVSLYWYRQALGQGPEFLTYFNYEAQQDKSGLPNDRFSAERPEGSISTLTIQRTEQRDSAMYRCASSLAGQGRNEQYFGPGTRLTVT.

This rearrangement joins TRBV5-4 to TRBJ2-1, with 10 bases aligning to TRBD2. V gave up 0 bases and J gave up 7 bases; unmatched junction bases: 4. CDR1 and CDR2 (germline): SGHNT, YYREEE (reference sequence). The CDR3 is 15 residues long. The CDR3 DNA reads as TGTGCCAGCAGCTTGGTTAGCGGGAGGATAAATGAGCAGTTCTTC. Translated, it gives CASSLVSGRINEQFF.

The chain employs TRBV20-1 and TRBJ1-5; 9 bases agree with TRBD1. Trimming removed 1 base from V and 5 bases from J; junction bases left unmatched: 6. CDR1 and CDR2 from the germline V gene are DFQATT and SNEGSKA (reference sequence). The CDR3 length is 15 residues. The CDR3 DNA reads TGCAGTGCTAGAGCCCGGACAGGGGAAGATCAGCCCCAGCATTTT. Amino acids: CSARARTGEDQPQHF.

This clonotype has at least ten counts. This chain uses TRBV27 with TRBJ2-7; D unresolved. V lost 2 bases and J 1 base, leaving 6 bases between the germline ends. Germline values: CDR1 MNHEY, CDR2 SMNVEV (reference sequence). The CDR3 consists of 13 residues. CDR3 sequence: CASSLKLSYEQYF. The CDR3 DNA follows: TGTGCCAGCAGTTTAAAGCTGTCCTACGAGCAGTACTTC.

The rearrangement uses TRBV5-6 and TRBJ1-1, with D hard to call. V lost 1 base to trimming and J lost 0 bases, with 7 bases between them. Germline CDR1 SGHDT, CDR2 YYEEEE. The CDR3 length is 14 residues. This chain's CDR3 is CASSLQSVNTEAFF. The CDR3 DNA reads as TGTGCCAGCAGCTTGCAATCAGTGAACACTGAAGCTTTCTTT. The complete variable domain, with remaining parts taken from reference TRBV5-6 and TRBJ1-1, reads DAGVTQSPTHLIKTRGQQVTLRCSPKSGHDTVSWYQQALGQGPQFIFQYYEEEERQRGNFPDRFSGHQFPNYSSELNVNALLLGDSALYLCASSLQSVNTEAFFGQGTRLTVV.

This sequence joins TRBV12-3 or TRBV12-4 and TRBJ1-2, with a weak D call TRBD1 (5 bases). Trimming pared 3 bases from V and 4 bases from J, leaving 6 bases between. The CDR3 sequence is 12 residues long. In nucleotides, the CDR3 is TGTGCCAGCAGTTTCAGGGTCTATGGCTACACCTTC. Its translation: CASSFRVYGYTF.

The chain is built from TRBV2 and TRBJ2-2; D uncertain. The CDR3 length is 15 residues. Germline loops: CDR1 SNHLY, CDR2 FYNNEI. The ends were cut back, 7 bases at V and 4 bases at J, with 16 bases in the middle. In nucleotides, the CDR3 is TGTGCCAGCAAAGAGGAATTTGTAAGCACCGGGGAGCTGTTTTTT. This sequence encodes CASKEEFVSTGELFF.

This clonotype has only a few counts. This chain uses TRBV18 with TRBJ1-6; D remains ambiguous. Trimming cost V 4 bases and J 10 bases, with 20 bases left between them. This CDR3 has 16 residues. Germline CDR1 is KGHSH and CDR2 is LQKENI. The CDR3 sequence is CASSLELGFGGSPLHF. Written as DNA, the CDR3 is TGTGCCAGCTCACTTGAGCTGGGCTTCGGCGGCTCACCCCTCCACTTT.

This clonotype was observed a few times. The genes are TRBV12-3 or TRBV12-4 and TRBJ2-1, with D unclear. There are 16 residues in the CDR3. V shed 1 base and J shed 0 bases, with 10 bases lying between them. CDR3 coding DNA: TGTGCCAGCAGTTTAGTCGTTCTGAGCTCCTACAATGAGCAGTTCTTC. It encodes CASSLVVLSSYNEQFF.

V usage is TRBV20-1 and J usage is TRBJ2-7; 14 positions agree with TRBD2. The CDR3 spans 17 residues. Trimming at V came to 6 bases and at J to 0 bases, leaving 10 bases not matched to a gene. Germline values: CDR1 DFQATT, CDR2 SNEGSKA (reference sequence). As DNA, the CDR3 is TGCAGTGCCCGGTCTGCGGGACTAGCGGGAGTCTCCTACGAGCAGTACTTC. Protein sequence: CSARSAGLAGVSYEQYF.

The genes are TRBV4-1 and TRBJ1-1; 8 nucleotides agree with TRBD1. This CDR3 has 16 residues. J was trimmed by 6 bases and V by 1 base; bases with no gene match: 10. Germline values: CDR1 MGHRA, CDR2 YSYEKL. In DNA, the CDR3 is TGCGCCAGCAGCCAAGGGTTCCAGGGGGCGTTTGCTGAAGCTTTCTTT. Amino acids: CASSQGFQGAFAEAFF.

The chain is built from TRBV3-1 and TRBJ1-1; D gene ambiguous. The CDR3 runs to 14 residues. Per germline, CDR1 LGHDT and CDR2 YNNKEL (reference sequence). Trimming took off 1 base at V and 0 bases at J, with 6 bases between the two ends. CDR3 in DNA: TGTGCCAGCAGCCAAGGAAGGGTGAACACTGAAGCTTTCTTT. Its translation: CASSQGRVNTEAFF. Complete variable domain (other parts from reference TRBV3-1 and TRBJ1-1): DTAVSQTPKYLVTQMGNDKSIKCEQNLGHDTMYWYKQDSKKFLKIMFSYNNKELIINETVPNRFSPKSPDKAHLNLHINSLELGDSAVYFCASSQGRVNTEAFFGQGTRLTVV.

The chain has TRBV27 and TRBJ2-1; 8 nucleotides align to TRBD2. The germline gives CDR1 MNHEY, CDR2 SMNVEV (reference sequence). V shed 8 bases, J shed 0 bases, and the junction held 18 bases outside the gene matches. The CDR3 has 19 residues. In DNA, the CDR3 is TGTGCCAGCCGGAGTTGGCCAGGGAAGCGGGGGAGCTCCTACAATGAGCAGTTCTTC. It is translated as CASRSWPGKRGSSYNEQFF.

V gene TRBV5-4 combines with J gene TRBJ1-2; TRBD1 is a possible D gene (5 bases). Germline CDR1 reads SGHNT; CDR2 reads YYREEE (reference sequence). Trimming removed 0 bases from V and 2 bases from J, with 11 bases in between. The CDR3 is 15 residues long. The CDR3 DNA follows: TGTGCCAGCAGCTTGGCCCGGGACGGAAACTATGGCTACACCTTC. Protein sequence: CASSLARDGNYGYTF.

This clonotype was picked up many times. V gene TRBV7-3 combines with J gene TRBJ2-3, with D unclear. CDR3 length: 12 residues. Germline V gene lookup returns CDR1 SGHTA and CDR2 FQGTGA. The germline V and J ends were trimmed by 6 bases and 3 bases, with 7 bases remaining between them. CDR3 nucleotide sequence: TGTGCCAGCAGTCAGCTGACAGATACGCAGTATTTT. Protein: CASSQLTDTQYF.

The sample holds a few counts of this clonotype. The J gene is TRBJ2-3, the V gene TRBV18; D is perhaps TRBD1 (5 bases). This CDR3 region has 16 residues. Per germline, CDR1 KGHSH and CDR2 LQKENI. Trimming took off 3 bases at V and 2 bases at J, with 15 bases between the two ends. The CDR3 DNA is TGTGCCAGCTCACCTCCCCAGGGATTTATCACAGATACGCAGTATTTT. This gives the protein CASSPPQGFITDTQYF.

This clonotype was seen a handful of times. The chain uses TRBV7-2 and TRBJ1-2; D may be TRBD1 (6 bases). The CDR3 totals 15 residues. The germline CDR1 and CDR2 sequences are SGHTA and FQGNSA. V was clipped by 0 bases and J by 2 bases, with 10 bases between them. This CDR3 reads CASSLASDSNYGYTF. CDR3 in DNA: TGTGCCAGCAGCTTAGCATCGGACAGCAACTATGGCTACACCTTC.

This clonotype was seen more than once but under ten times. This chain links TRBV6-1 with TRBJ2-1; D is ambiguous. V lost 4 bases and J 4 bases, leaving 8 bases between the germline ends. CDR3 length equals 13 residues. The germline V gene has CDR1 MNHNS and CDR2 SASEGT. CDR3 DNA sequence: TGTGCCAGCAGTGTGAGAGGTTACAATGAGCAGTTCTTC. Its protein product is CASSVRGYNEQFF.